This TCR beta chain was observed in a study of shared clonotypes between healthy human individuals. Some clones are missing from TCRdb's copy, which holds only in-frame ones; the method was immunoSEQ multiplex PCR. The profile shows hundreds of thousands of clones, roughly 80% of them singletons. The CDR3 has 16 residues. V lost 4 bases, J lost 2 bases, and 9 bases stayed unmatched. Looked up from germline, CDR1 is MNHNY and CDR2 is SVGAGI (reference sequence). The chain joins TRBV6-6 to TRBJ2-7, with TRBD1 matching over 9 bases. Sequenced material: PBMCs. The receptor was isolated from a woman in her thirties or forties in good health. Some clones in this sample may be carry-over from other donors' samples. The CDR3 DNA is TGTGCCAGCAGTTCATCCCGGGACAGGGCCACCTACGAGCAGTACTTC. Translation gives CASSSSRDRATYEQYF.